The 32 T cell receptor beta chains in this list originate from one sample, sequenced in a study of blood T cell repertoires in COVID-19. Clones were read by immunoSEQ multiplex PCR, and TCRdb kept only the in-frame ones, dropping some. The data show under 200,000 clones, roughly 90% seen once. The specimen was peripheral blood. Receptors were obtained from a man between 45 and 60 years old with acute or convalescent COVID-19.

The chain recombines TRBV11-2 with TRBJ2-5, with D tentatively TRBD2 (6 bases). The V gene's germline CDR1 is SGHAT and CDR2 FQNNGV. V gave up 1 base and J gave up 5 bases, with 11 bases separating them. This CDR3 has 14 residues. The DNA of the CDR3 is TGTGCCAGCAGCTTAGGACCTGGAGGGGAGACCCAGTACTTC. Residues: CASSLGPGGETQYF.

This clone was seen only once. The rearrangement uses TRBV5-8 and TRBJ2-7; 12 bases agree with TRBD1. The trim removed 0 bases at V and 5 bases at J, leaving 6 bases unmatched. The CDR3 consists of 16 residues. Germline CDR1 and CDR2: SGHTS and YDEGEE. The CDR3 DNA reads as TGTGCCAGCAGCTTGGCGGGACAGGGGGCGGGAGACGAGCAGTACTTC. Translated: CASSLAGQGAGDEQYF.

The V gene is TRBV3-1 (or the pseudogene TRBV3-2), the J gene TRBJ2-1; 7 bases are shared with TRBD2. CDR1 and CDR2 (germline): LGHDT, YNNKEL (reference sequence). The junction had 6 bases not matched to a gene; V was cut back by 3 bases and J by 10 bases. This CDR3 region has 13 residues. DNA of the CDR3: TGTGCCAGCAGCCATCCGGGGGGAGGAGAGCAGTTCTTC. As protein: CASSHPGGGEQFF.

The CDR3 nucleotides are TGTGCCAGCAGTAACAGCTACGAGCAGTACTTC. The encoded protein is CASSNSYEQYF. The genes are TRBV9 and TRBJ2-7; no clear D. V was shortened by 5 bases and J by 3 bases, with 6 bases between the two germline ends. Germline assignment: CDR1 SGDLS and CDR2 YYNGEE. CDR3 length: 11 amino acids.

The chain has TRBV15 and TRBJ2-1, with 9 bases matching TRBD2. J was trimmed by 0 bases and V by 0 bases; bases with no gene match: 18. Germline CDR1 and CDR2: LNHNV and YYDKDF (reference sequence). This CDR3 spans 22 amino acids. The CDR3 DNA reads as TGTGCCACCAGCAGAGATCCCCTTCTAGCGGGGCGTCTTTCAAGCTCCTACAATGAGCAGTTCTTC. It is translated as CATSRDPLLAGRLSSSYNEQFF.

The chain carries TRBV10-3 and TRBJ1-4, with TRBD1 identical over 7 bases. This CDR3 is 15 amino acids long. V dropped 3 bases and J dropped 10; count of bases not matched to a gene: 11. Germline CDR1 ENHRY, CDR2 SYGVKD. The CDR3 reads CAISDPDRAEGKLFF. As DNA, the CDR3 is TGTGCCATCAGTGACCCCGACAGGGCCGAGGGAAAACTGTTTTTT.

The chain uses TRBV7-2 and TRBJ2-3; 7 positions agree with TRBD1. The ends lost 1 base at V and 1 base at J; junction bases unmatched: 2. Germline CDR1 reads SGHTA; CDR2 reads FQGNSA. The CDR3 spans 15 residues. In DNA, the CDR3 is TGTGCCAGCAGCTTAGAAGACAGGGGCACAGATACGCAGTATTTT. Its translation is CASSLEDRGTDTQYF.

The CDR3 nucleotides are TGTGCCAGTGGTAAAACGAGGGCGAGCTCCTATAATTCACCCCTCCACTTT. Protein: CASGKTRASSYNSPLHF. The rearrangement links TRBV19 to TRBJ1-6; D is unresolved. Germline loops: CDR1 LNHDA, CDR2 SQIVND (reference sequence). The CDR3 covers 17 residues. V dropped 8 bases and J dropped 0 bases, with 17 bases sitting between them.

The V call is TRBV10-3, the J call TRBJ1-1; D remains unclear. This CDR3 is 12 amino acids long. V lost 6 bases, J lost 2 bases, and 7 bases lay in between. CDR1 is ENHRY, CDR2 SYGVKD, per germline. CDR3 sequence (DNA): TGTGCCATCAGCAAGCTTAACACTGAAGCTTTCTTT. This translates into CAISKLNTEAFF.

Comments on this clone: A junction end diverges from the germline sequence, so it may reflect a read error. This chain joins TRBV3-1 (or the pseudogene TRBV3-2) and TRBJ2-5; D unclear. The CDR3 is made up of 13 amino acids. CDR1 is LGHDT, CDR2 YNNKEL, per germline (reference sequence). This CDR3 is CASSRWIEEAQYF. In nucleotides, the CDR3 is TGTGCCAGCAGCCGTTGGATCGAAGAGGCCCAGTACTTC.

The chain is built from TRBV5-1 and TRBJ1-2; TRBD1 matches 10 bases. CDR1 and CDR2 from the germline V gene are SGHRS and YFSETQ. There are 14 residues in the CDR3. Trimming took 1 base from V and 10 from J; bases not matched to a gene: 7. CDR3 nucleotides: TGCGCCAGCAGCTTGTCAGGACAGGGGGAGGACTACACCTTC. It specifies CASSLSGQGEDYTF. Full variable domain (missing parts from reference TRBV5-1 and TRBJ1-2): KAGVTQTPRYLIKTRGQQVTLSCSPISGHRSVSWYQQTPGQGLQFLFEYFSETQRNKGNFPGRFSGRQFSNSRSEMNVSTLELGDSALYLCASSLSGQGEDYTFGSGTRLTVV.

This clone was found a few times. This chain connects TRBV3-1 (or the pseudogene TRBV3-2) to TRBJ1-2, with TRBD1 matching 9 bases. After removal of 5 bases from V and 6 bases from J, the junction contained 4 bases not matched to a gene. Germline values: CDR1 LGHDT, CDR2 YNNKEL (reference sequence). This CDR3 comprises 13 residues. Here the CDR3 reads CASSSRQGDGYTF. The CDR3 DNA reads TGTGCCAGCAGCTCCCGACAGGGGGATGGCTACACCTTC.

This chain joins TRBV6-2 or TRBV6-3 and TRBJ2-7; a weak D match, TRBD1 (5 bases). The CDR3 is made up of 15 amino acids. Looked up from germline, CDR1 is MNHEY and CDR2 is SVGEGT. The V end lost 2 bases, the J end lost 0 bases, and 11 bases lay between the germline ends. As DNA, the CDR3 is TGTGCCAGCAGTTACGACAGCGAGAGCTCCTACGAGCAGTACGTC. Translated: CASSYDSESSYEQYV.

This CDR3 reads CAWWPSGGDNNEQFF. CDR3 bases: TGTGCCTGGTGGCCGAGCGGGGGGGACAACAATGAGCAGTTCTTC. The V call is TRBV30, the J call TRBJ2-1, with 10 bases identical to TRBD2. V was clipped by 5 bases and J by 5 bases; unmatched bases: 9. Germline V lookup: CDR1 GTSNPN, CDR2 SVGIG (reference sequence). This CDR3 has 15 residues.

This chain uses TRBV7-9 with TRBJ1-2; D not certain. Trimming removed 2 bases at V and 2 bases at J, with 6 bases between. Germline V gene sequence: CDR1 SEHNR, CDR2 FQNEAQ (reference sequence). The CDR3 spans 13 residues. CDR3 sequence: CASSLPGNYGYTF. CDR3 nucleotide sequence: TGTGCCAGCAGCTTACCGGGAAACTATGGCTACACCTTC. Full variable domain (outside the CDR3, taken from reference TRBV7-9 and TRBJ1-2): DTGVSQNPRHKITKRGQNVTFRCDPISEHNRLYWYRQTLGQGPEFLTYFQNEAQLEKSRLLSDRFSAERPKGSFSTLEIQRTEQGDSAMYLCASSLPGNYGYTFGSGTRLTVV.

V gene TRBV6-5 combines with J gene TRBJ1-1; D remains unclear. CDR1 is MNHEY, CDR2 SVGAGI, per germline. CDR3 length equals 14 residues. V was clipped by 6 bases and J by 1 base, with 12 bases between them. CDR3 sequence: CASRREPSNTEAFF. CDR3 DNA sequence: TGTGCCAGCAGGCGTGAACCATCGAACACTGAAGCTTTCTTT.

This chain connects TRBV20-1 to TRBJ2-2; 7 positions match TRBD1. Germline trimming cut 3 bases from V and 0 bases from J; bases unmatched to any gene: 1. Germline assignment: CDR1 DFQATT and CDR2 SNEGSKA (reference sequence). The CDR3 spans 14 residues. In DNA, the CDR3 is TGCAGTGCTAGTACAGGGGCGAACACCGGGGAGCTGTTTTTT. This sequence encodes CSASTGANTGELFF.

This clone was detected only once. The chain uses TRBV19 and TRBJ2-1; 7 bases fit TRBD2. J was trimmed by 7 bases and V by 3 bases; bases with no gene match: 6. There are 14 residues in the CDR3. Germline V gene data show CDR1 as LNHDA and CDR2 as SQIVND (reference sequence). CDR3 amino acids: CASSIKRGRNEQFF. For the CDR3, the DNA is TGTGCCAGTAGTATTAAGCGGGGAAGGAATGAGCAGTTCTTC.

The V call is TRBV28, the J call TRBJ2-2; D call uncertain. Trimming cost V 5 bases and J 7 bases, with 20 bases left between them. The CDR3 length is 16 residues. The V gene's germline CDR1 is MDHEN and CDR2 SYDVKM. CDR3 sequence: CASSPPPLSRSGELFF. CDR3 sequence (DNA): TGTGCCAGCAGTCCCCCCCCCTTAAGCCGGAGCGGGGAGCTGTTTTTT.

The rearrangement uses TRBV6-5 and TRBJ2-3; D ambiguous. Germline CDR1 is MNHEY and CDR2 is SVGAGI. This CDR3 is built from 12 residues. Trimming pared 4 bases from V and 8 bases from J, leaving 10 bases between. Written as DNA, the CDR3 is TGTGCCAGCAGTTCCTCAGGCGGTACGCAGTATTTT. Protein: CASSSSGGTQYF.

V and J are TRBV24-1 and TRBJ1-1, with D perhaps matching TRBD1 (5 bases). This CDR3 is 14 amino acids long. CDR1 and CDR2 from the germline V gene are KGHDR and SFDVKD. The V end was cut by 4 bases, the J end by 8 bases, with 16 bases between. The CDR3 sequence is CATSDSNARGEAFF. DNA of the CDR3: TGTGCCACCAGTGACTCAAATGCCCGGGGGGAAGCTTTCTTT.

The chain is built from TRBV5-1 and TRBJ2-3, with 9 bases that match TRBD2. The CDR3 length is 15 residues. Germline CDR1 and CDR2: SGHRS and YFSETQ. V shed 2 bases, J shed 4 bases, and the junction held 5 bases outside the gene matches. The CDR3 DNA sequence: TGCGCCAGCAGCTTAGAGCTAGCGGGATCAGATACGCAGTATTTT. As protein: CASSLELAGSDTQYF.

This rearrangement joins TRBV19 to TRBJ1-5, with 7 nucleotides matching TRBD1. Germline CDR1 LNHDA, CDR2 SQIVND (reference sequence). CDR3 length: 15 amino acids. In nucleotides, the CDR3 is TGTGCTTCTGGAGAGGGGGCGTTGAGCAATCAGCCCCAGCATTTT. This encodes CASGEGALSNQPQHF.

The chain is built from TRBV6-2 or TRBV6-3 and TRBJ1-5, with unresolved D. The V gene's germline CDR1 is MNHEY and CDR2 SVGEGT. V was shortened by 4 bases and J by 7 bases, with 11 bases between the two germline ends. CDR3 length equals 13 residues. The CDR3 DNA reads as TGTGCCAGCAGTTCAATGAGGTGGCAGCCCCAGCATTTT. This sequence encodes CASSSMRWQPQHF.

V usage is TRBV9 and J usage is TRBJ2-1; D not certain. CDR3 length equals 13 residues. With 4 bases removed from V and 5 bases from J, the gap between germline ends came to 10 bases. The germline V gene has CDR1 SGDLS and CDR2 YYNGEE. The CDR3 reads CASSPHPDNEQFF. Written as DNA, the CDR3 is TGTGCCAGCAGCCCCCACCCGGACAATGAGCAGTTCTTC.

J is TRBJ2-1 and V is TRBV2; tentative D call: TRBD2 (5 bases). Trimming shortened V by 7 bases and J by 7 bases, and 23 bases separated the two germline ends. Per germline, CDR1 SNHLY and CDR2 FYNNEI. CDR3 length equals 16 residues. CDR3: CASKNTPRGPLNEQFF. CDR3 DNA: TGTGCCAGCAAAAACACACCGAGAGGGCCTTTGAATGAGCAGTTCTTC.

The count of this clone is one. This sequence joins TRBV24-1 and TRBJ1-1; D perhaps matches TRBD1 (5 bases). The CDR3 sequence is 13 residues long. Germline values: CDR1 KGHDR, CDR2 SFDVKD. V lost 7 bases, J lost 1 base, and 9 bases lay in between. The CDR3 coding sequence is TGTGCCACCAGGGAGACAGCGAACACTGAAGCTTTCTTT. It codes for CATRETANTEAFF.

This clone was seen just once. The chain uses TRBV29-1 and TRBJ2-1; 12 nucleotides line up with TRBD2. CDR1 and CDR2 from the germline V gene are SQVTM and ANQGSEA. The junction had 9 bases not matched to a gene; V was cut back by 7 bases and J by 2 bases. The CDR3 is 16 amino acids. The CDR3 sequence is CSATGLAGGTYNEQFF. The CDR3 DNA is TGCAGCGCCACGGGACTAGCGGGCGGAACCTACAATGAGCAGTTCTTC.

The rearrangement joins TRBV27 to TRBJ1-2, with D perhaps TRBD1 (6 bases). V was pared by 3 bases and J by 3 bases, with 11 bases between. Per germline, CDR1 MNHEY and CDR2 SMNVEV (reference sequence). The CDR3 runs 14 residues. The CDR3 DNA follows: TGTGCCAGCAGTTTGCGAGGACAGTACTATGGCTACACCTTC. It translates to CASSLRGQYYGYTF.

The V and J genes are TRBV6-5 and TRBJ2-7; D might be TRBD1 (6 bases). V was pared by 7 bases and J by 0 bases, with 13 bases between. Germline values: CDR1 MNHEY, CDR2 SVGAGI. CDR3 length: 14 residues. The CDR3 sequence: CASKPQGTSYEQYV. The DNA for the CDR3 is TGTGCCAGCAAGCCACAGGGAACCTCCTACGAGCAGTACGTC.

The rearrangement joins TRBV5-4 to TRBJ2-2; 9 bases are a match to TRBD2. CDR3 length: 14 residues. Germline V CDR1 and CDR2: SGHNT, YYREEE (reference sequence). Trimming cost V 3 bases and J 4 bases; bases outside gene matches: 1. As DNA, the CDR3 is TGTGCCAGCAGCTCTAGCGGGACCACCGGGGAGCTGTTTTTT. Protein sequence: CASSSSGTTGELFF. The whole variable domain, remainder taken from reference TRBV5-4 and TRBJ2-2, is ETGVTQSPTHLIKTRGQQVTLRCSSQSGHNTVSWYQQALGQGPQFIFQYYREEENGRGNFPPRFSGLQFPNYSSELNVNALELDDSALYLCASSSSGTTGELFFGEGSRLTVL.

The CDR3 DNA is TGTGCCAGCAGCCCCGGACAGGTTACCGGGGAGCTGTTTTTT. This translates into CASSPGQVTGELFF. This chain connects TRBV9 to TRBJ2-2, with 7 bases matching TRBD1. The trim removed 4 bases at V and 5 bases at J, leaving 5 bases unmatched. Germline CDR1 and CDR2: SGDLS and YYNGEE. The CDR3 is 14 residues long.